This T cell receptor beta chain was identified during a study of blood T cell repertoires in COVID-19. Whole-study context: From T cells, B-cell-depleted T cells, or PBMCs came the material, which was cDNA or gDNA.

V shed 3 bases, J shed 4 bases, and the junction held 6 bases outside the gene matches. This CDR3 region has 15 residues. From germline, CDR1 is MNHNS and CDR2 SASEGT. Authors' processing steps: From reference gene primer amplification, estimates of nucleated cell counts were derived. Assay used: immunoSEQ multiplex PCR; TCRdb lists only in-frame clones, some missing. For V, J and clone size, that table is used; D and trimming come from the DNA. The table includes over 200,000 clones, 88% detected once. J is TRBJ2-7 and V is TRBV6-1; 10 bases fit TRBD1. The source material was peripheral blood. The clonotype was recovered from a man aged 40-49 years with acute or convalescent COVID-19. The CDR3 bases are TGTGCCAGCAGTGAGAGGGGGACAGGGGTTTACGAGCAGTACTTC. Amino acids: CASSERGTGVYEQYF.